Shown below are 14 T cell receptor beta chains from a single sample sequenced in a study of identical twins (dated by TCRdb to the mid-2010s). Libraries were built with 5' RACE. Reads for this sample came from an Illumina HiSeq 2000. In TCRdb, the public reads were trimmed at Q25 with fastp and aligned with MiXCR, with productive beta chains retained. A single entry per CDR3 protein holds the most common genes and DNA from its merged rows. Counted in this sample were about 250,000 distinct CDR3 sequences; 6.5% to 9.5% of them appeared once. The ten largest clones represent roughly 3% of the sample. These data also formed part of another study, on yellow fever vaccine responses in identical twins.

What was sequenced was CD8+ T cells sorted from blood. These receptors all stem from a young woman in good health.

This clonotype was seen many times. The chain couples TRBV12-3 or TRBV12-4 to TRBJ2-1, with 13 bases matching TRBD2. V shed 5 bases, J shed 7 bases, and the junction held 11 bases outside the gene matches. The length of the CDR3 is 17 residues. The CDR3 reads CASSPFRVTSGGNEQFF. DNA for the CDR3: TGTGCCAGCAGTCCTTTTCGTGTGACTAGCGGGGGGAATGAGCAGTTCTTC.

This clonotype showed up many times. CDR3 sequence (DNA): TGCAGCGTTTCCAGGACCGGGGGGTTCACTGAAGCTTTCTTT. It codes for CSVSRTGGFTEAFF. The gene calls are TRBV29-1 and TRBJ1-1; D might be TRBD1 (5 bases). Germline V gene data show CDR1 as SQVTM and CDR2 as ANQGSEA. Trimming removed 5 bases at V and 4 bases at J, with 17 bases between. The CDR3 is 14 amino acids.

V usage is TRBV6-2 or TRBV6-3 and J usage is TRBJ2-1; D may be TRBD1 or TRBD2 (5 bases each). The CDR3 extends over 13 amino acids. Germline assignment: CDR1 MNHEY and CDR2 SVGEGT. V shed 2 bases and J shed 6 bases, with 8 bases lying between them. CDR3: CASSYPGTNEQFF. CDR3 coding DNA: TGTGCCAGCAGTTACCCCGGGACCAATGAGCAGTTCTTC.

This clonotype was found many times. This chain joins TRBV7-9 and TRBJ2-3, with D perhaps TRBD2 (5 bases). CDR1 and CDR2 (germline): SEHNR, FQNEAQ (reference sequence). The V end lost 9 bases, the J end lost 4 bases, and 20 bases lay between the germline ends. The CDR3 totals 15 residues. This CDR3 reads CARQQLAGVADTQYF. For the CDR3, the DNA is TGTGCCAGACAACAGCTAGCTGGAGTGGCAGATACGCAGTATTTT.

This clonotype was seen a few times. The CDR3 nucleotides are TGTGCCACCAGCAGGAGTCAGGGGACGAACACCGGGGAGCTGTTTTTT. Translating it yields CATSRSQGTNTGELFF. The V gene is TRBV15, the J gene TRBJ2-2, with a tentative D call TRBD1 (6 bases). The CDR3 runs to 16 residues. V dropped 3 bases and J dropped 0 bases, with 11 bases sitting between them. CDR1 and CDR2 (germline): LNHNV, YYDKDF (reference sequence).

This clonotype was picked up a small number of times. The V gene is TRBV29-1, the J gene TRBJ2-1, with TRBD2 identical over 11 bases. CDR3 length: 14 residues. Germline CDR1 is SQVTM and CDR2 is ANQGSEA. V lost 4 bases to trimming and J lost 6 bases; unmatched junction nucleotides: 5. The CDR3 coding sequence is TGCAGCGTTGTCGGTACTAGCGGGGGCAATGAGCAGTTCTTC. Translating it yields CSVVGTSGGNEQFF.

The sample holds many counts of this clonotype. This sequence joins TRBV7-2 and TRBJ2-1; 7 bases agree with TRBD2. Germline lookup yields CDR1 SGHTA and CDR2 FQGNSA. The CDR3 is 16 residues long. V lost 6 bases to trimming and J lost 4 bases; unmatched junction nucleotides: 12. CDR3 region: CASSLDREALYNEQFF. In DNA form, the CDR3 reads TGTGCCAGCAGTCTGGACCGGGAGGCTTTATACAATGAGCAGTTCTTC.

This clonotype was counted ten times or more. This chain connects TRBV4-1 to TRBJ2-2, with D unresolved. The CDR3 sequence is 15 residues long. Deletions cut 0 bases from V and 4 bases from J, with 9 bases between. Germline CDR1 and CDR2: MGHRA and YSYEKL. The CDR3 here is CASSQEERSTGELFF. In DNA, the CDR3 is TGCGCCAGCAGCCAAGAGGAGAGGAGCACCGGGGAGCTGTTTTTT.

The rearrangement links TRBV20-1 to TRBJ1-1; TRBD1 is a possible D gene (5 bases). V lost 3 bases to trimming and J lost 4 bases, with 15 bases between them. This CDR3 is built from 14 residues. Germline-derived CDR1 and CDR2 are DFQATT and SNEGSKA (reference sequence). The CDR3 nucleotides read TGCAGTGCTAGTCCCCCGGGGCGTCCCACTGAAGCTTTCTTT. Residues: CSASPPGRPTEAFF.

This chain connects TRBV6-2 or TRBV6-3 to TRBJ1-1; possible D gene TRBD1, 5 bases. Trimming cost V 6 bases and J 3 bases, with 8 bases left between them. CDR3 length: 12 residues. Germline lookup yields CDR1 MNHEY and CDR2 SVGEGT. DNA for the CDR3: TGTGCCAGCAGCGACAGATACACTGAAGCTTTCTTT. Amino acid sequence: CASSDRYTEAFF.

This clonotype has only a few counts. The chain links TRBV7-9 to TRBJ2-7, with D hard to call. The germline V gene has CDR1 SEHNR and CDR2 FQNEAQ (reference sequence). The ends were cut back, 2 bases at V and 5 bases at J, with 16 bases in the middle. The CDR3 is 15 residues long. The DNA for the CDR3 is TGTGCCAGCAGCTTATTTCCGAAATCGGTGGACGAGCAGTACTTC. Translating it yields CASSLFPKSVDEQYF.

This clonotype showed up just a few times. The V and J genes are TRBV27 and TRBJ1-6, with TRBD1 identical over 7 bases. V lost 3 bases and J lost 7; bases outside the gene matches: 9. Germline values: CDR1 MNHEY, CDR2 SMNVEV (reference sequence). The length of the CDR3 is 16 residues. The CDR3 nucleotides read TGTGCCAGCAGTTTGCTCCGGGGACAGCAGAATTCACCCCTCCACTTT. Protein product: CASSLLRGQQNSPLHF.

This clonotype was detected many times. In DNA, the CDR3 is TGCGCCGCAGCGACTTGGGAGGGCACAGATACGCAGTATTTT. Translated, it gives CAAATWEGTDTQYF. The chain is built from TRBV29-1 and TRBJ2-3; possible D gene TRBD2, 6 bases. CDR1 SQVTM and CDR2 ANQGSEA come from the germline V gene. This CDR3 spans 14 amino acids.

The gene calls are TRBV29-1 and TRBJ2-7; weak D call: TRBD1 (8 bases). Trimming cost V 6 bases and J 2 bases, with 26 bases left between them. The germline V gene has CDR1 SQVTM and CDR2 ANQGSEA. The CDR3 sequence is 17 residues long. CDR3 sequence (DNA): TGCAGCGTGAGGGGGGGAGGCGGGACAGGTTCTCCCTACGAGCAGTACTTC. Protein product: CSVRGGGGTGSPYEQYF.